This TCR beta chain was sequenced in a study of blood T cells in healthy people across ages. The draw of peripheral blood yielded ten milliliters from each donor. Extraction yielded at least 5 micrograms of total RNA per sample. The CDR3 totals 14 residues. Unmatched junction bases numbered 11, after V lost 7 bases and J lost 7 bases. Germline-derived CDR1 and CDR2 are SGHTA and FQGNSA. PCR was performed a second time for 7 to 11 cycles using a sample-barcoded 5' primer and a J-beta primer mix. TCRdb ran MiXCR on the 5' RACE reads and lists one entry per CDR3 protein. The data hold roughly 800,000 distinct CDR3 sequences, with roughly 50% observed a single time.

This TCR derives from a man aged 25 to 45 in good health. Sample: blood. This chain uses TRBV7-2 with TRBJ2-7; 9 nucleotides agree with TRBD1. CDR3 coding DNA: TGTGCCAGCAATCCGACAGGGGGGGCTCTAGAGCAGTACTTC. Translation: CASNPTGGALEQYF.